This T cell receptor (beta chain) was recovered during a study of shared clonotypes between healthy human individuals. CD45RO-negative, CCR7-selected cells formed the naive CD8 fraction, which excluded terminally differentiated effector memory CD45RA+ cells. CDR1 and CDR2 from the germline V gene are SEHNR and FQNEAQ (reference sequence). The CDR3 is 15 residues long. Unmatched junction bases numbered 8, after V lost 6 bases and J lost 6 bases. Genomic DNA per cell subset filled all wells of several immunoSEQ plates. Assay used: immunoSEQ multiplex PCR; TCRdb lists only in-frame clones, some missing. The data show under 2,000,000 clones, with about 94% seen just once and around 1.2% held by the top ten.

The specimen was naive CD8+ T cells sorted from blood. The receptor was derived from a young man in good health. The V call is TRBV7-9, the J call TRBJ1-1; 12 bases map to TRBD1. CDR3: CASRGQGAQGAEAFF. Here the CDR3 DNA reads TGTGCCAGCAGGGGACAGGGGGCGCAAGGGGCTGAAGCTTTCTTT.